This T cell receptor (beta chain) was captured in a study of chronic HIV infection and antiretroviral therapy. MiXCR, run by TCRdb on the 5' RACE reads, gives a single entry per CDR3 protein. The table has more than 25,000 distinct CDR3 sequences, more than 7.5% seen once. V gave up 6 bases and J gave up 8 bases, with 10 bases separating them. The CDR3 spans 12 residues. The germline CDR1 and CDR2 sequences are SNHLY and FYNNEI. This clonotype was detected a few times. The rearrangement links TRBV2 to TRBJ1-4, with a tentative D call TRBD1 (5 bases). This receptor was obtained from an adult who had HIV and had not received antiretroviral therapy, or was an uninfected healthy control (not recorded which). The sequencing input was peripheral blood. The DNA of the CDR3 is TGTGCCAGCAGGAGACAGAGAGAAAAACTGTTTTTT. Protein: CASRRQREKLFF. Based on the CDR3 plus reference TRBV2 and TRBJ1-4, the full variable domain is EPEVTQTPSHQVTQMGQEVILRCVPISNHLYFYWYRQILGQKVEFLVSFYNNEISEKSEIFDDQFSVERPDGSNFTLKIRSTKLEDSAMYFCASRRQREKLFFGSGTQLSVL.